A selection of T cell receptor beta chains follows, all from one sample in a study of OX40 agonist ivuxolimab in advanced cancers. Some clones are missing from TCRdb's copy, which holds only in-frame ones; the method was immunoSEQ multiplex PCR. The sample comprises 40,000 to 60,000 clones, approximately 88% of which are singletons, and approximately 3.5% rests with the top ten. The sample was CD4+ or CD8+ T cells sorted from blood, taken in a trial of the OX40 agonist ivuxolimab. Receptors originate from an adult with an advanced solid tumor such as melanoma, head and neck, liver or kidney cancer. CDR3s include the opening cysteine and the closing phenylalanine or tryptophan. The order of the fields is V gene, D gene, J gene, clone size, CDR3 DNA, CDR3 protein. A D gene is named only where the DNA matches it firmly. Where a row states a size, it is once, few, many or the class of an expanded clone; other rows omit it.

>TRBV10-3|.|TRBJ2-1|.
TGTGCCATCGGTGAGGGATTCTCCAATGAGCAGTTCTTC
CAIGEGFSNEQFF
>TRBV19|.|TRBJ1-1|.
TGTGCCAGTAATCCCCGGGGACGGAGGAACACTGAAGCTTTCTTT
CASNPRGRRNTEAFF
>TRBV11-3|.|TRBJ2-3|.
TGTGCCAGCAGCTTAGATGGCACCCGGACAGATACGCAGTATTTT
CASSLDGTRTDTQYF
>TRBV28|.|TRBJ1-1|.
TGTGCCAGCAGTTTCCCTCAGGCGGGCCAAGCTTTCTTT
CASSFPQAGQAFF
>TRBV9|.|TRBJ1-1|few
TGTGCCAGCAGCATACCGGACCTCGGGGGCACTGAAGCTTTCTTT
CASSIPDLGGTEAFF
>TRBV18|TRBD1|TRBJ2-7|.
TGTGCCAGCTCACCACAGGGGGCGAGCGCCTACGAGCAGTACTTC
CASSPQGASAYEQYF
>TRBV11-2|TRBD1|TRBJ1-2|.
TGTGCCAGCAGCAAAAGGGACAGGCCTTTGTATGGCTACACCTTC
CASSKRDRPLYGYTF
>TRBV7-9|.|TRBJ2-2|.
TGTGCCAGCAGCTTCCAAGGGGGGTACACCGGGGAGCTGTTTTTT
CASSFQGGYTGELFF
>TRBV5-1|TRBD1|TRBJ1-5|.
TGCGCCAGAATACCGGGACAGAAGTCGGAAGGCAGCGATCAGCCCCAGCATTTT
CARIPGQKSEGSDQPQHF
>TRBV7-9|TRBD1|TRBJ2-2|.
TGTGCCAGCAGCAAGGACAGGGTCACCGGGGAGCTGTTTTTT
CASSKDRVTGELFF
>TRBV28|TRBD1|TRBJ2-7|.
TGTGCCAGCAGCTCGGGACAGCCCACCTACGAGCAGTACTTC
CASSSGQPTYEQYF
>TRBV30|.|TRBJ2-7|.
TGTGCCTGGAGTGTCATGGGGGGGCCTATCTACGAGCAGTACTTC
CAWSVMGGPIYEQYF
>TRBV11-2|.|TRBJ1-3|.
TGTGCCAGCAGCTTAGCAAGTCGGTCCTCTGGAAACACCATATATTTT
CASSLASRSSGNTIYF
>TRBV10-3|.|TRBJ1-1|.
TGTGCCATCAGTGAGTCGCCTAAGGAGGGAGGGAACACTGAAGCTTTCTTT
CAISESPKEGGNTEAFF
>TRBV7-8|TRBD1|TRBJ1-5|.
TGTGCCAGCAGCTTAGTGGGTGGACAGGGGGCGCATCAGCCCCAGCATTTT
CASSLVGGQGAHQPQHF
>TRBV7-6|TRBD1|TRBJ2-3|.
TGTGCCAGCAGCTCTAGACAGGGGCTGTCTCAAACAGATACGCAGTATTTT
CASSSRQGLSQTDTQYF
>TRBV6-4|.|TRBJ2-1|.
TGTGCCAGCAGTGAGGCGGCGGACCGGGAGCAGTTCTTC
CASSEAADREQFF
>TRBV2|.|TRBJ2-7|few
TGTGCCAGCAGTGCAGCGGCGGCCTACGAGCAGTACTTC
CASSAAAAYEQYF
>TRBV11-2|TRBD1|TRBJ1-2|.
TGTGCCAGCAGCTTAGTAGACAGGGGCTATGGCTACACCTTC
CASSLVDRGYGYTF
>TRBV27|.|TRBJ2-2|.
TGTGCCAGCAGTGTAAGGGGATCTACCGGGGAGCTGTTTTTT
CASSVRGSTGELFF
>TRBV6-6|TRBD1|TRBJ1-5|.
TGTGCCAGTCGGGACAGGGGTCTTGAGGGACAGCCCCAGCATTTT
CASRDRGLEGQPQHF
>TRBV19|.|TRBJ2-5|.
TGTGCCAGTAGTATGCTCCAGGAAGAGACCCAGTACTTC
CASSMLQEETQYF
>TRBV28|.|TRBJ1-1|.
TGTGCCAGCAGTCTAGACAAGGCTGAAGCTTTCTTT
CASSLDKAEAFF
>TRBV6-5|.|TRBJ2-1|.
TGTGCCAGCAGGCCCGTCTTATACTCTGAGCAGTTCTTC
CASRPVLYSEQFF
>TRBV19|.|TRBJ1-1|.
TGTGCCAGTAGTATCGAGAGGGTCACTGAAGCTTTCTTT
CASSIERVTEAFF
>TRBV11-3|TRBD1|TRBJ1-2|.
TGTGCCAGCAGCGCGGGACAGCTCTATGGCTACACCTTC
CASSAGQLYGYTF
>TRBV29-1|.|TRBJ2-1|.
TGCAGCGTTAACAGGGTTAATGAGCAGTTCTTC
CSVNRVNEQFF
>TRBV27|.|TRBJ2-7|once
TGTGCCAGCAGTTGGGGGGCACCATGGGAGCAGTACTTC
CASSWGAPWEQYF
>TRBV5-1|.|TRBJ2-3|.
TGCGCCAGCAGCTTGTCTACAGATACGCAGTATTTT
CASSLSTDTQYF
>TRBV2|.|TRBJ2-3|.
TGTGCCAGCAGTGAACCCTTACGGCCAGATACGCAGTATTTT
CASSEPLRPDTQYF